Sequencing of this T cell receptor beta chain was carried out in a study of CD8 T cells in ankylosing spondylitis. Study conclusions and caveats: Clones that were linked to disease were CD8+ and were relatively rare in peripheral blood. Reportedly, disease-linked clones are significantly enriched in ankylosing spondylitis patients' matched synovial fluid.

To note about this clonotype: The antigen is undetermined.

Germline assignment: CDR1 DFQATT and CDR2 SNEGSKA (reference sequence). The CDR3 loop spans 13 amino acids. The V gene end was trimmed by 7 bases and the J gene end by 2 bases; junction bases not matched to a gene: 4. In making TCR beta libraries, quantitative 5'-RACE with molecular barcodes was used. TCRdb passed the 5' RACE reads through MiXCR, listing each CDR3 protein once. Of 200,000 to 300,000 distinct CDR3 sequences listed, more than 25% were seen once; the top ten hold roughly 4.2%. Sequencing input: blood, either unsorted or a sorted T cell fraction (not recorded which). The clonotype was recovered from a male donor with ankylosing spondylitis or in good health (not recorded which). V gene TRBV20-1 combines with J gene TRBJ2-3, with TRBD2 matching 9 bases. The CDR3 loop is CSEQRGDTDTQYF. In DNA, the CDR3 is TGCAGTGAGCAGCGGGGGGACACAGATACGCAGTATTTT.